The 9 T cell receptor beta chains below were found in one sample sequenced in a study of identical twins. One entry per CDR3 protein results from TCRdb running MiXCR on the 5' RACE reads. The table includes 450,000 or so distinct CDR3 sequences, 20% to 25% detected once. In addition, the sample was reused for a study of T cells expressing NK-cell markers.

Sample: CD4+ T cells sorted from blood. The receptor source for this set is a woman under 30 in good health.

This clonotype was detected only a few times. The chain has TRBV29-1 and TRBJ2-7, with TRBD2 as a possible D gene (5 bases). The germline V and J ends were trimmed by 2 bases and 2 bases, with 10 bases remaining between them. This CDR3 has 13 residues. The germline gives CDR1 SQVTM, CDR2 ANQGSEA. Here the CDR3 reads CSVERTGTYEQYF. The CDR3 DNA sequence: TGCAGCGTTGAAAGGACTGGAACCTACGAGCAGTACTTC.

In its sample, this clonotype was seen a few times. This rearrangement joins TRBV3-1 to TRBJ1-1, with D possibly matching TRBD1 (5 bases). Germline V gene sequence: CDR1 LGHDT, CDR2 YNNKEL (reference sequence). The V gene lost 4 bases and the J gene lost 4 bases, with 13 bases spanning the gap. This CDR3 has 14 amino acids. In DNA, the CDR3 is TGTGCCAGCAGCCGCGGGGGACTGACCACTGAAGCTTTCTTT. As protein: CASSRGGLTTEAFF.

This chain uses TRBV29-1 with TRBJ2-1; possibly TRBD2 for D (6 bases). CDR1 SQVTM and CDR2 ANQGSEA come from the germline V gene. The CDR3 is made up of 15 amino acids. Trimming cost V 2 bases and J 6 bases, with 17 bases left between them. The CDR3 protein is CSVEPWEVNANEQFF. DNA for the CDR3: TGCAGCGTTGAACCGTGGGAGGTGAATGCCAATGAGCAGTTCTTC.

The CDR3 DNA is TGTGCCAGCAGCCGACAGGGGTTCGGGGAGCTGTTTTTT. Translated, it gives CASSRQGFGELFF. V and J are TRBV7-2 and TRBJ2-2, with 8 positions matching TRBD1. V was clipped by 5 bases and J by 7 bases; unmatched bases: 3. Germline V CDR1 and CDR2: SGHTA, FQGNSA. This CDR3 has 13 residues.

This clonotype was picked up many times. The chain carries TRBV12-3 or TRBV12-4 and TRBJ2-3; 7 nucleotides line up with TRBD2. The CDR3 is 15 residues long. V was clipped by 8 bases and J by 4 bases; unmatched bases: 12. The CDR3 region is CASQKRTGGADTQYF. CDR3 nucleotide sequence: TGTGCCAGCCAGAAGCGTACGGGAGGCGCAGATACGCAGTATTTT.

V gene TRBV10-3 combines with J gene TRBJ2-2; 10 bases line up with TRBD1. The CDR3 sequence is 16 residues long. Germline V gene data show CDR1 as ENHRY and CDR2 as SYGVKD. J gave up 4 bases and V 1 base, and 3 bases lay outside the gene matches. The CDR3 DNA sequence: TGTGCCATCAGTGAGTTGGGACAGGGGAGCACCGGGGAGCTGTTTTTT. This codes for CAISELGQGSTGELFF.

This clonotype was observed a few times. The gene calls are TRBV10-1 and TRBJ1-6; D is unclear. The germline V gene encodes CDR1 WNHNN and CDR2 SYGVQD (reference sequence). With 4 bases removed from V and 5 bases from J, the gap between germline ends came to 6 bases. There are 13 residues in the CDR3. The DNA of the CDR3 is TGCGCCAGCAGTGCTGGGAATAATTCACCCCTCCACTTT. The encoded protein is CASSAGNNSPLHF.

V gene TRBV14 combines with J gene TRBJ1-1; 8 nucleotides align to TRBD1. In germline, CDR1 is SGHDN, CDR2 FVKESK. V shed 3 bases, J shed 4 bases, and the junction held 10 bases outside the gene matches. This CDR3 has 16 amino acids. The CDR3 nucleotides are TGTGCCAGCAGCCAGGTAGGACAGGGACTCAGCACTGAAGCTTTCTTT. Translated, it gives CASSQVGQGLSTEAFF. The entire variable domain, with the rest obtained from reference TRBV14 and TRBJ1-1, is as follows: EAGVTQFPSHSVIEKGQTVTLRCDPISGHDNLYWYRRVMGKEIKFLLHFVKESKQDESGMPNNRFLAERTGGTYSTLKVQPAELEDSGVYFCASSQVGQGLSTEAFFGQGTRLTVV.

The rearrangement uses TRBV6-2 or TRBV6-3 and TRBJ2-7; the D call may be TRBD1 or TRBD2 (5 bases each). Germline-derived CDR1 and CDR2 are MNHEY and SVGEGT. CDR3 length equals 13 residues. V lost 7 bases to trimming and J lost 7 bases, with 17 bases between them. CDR3 DNA sequence: TGTGCCAGCACAGCCAGGGCCACTAGTGAGCAGTACTTC. Protein: CASTARATSEQYF.